The rows below give T cell receptor beta chains drawn from one sample of a study of T cell changes during pregnancy in multiple sclerosis. Produced via immunoSEQ multiplex PCR; TCRdb's table is partial and in-frame only. The table shows about 94,000 clones, with around 94% occurring only once. Sequencing was performed on peripheral blood, taken in the third trimester of pregnancy. These receptors all stem from a female donor with multiple sclerosis, enrolled in a pregnancy study. CDR3s include the opening cysteine and the closing phenylalanine or tryptophan. D genes are given only for firm matches.

j_call d_call v_call cdr3_nt cdr3_aa
TRBJ2-3 - TRBV28 TGTGCCAGCAGTTTATGGGTCAGGCCCGGGGCAGATACGCAGTATTTT CASSLWVRPGADTQYF
TRBJ2-7 - TRBV2 TGTGCCAGCACTGCTTTTGAGGCAGGGATGCACGAGCAGTACTTC CASTAFEAGMHEQYF
TRBJ2-7 - TRBV25-1 TGTGCCAGCAGACGTAGCGGTCCCTACGAGCAGTACTTC CASRRSGPYEQYF
TRBJ2-2 - TRBV5-4 TGTGCCAGCAGCTTCGGGGTGCGCGGGCCGGGCGGGTTAACCGGGGAGCTGTTTTTT CASSFGVRGPGGLTGELFF
TRBJ2-7 TRBD1 TRBV28 TGTGCCAGCAGTGAGCCGGGACAGGGGGACTACGAGCAGTACTTC CASSEPGQGDYEQYF
TRBJ1-1 TRBD1 TRBV4-3 TGCGCCAGCAGCCAAGCCCCTTTAGGGCAGGGGGGTTACACTGAAGCTTTCTTT CASSQAPLGQGGYTEAFF
TRBJ1-2 - TRBV7-6 TGTGCCAGCAGCCCTCTGAGAGGCCATGGCTACACCTTC CASSPLRGHGYTF
TRBJ1-2 - TRBV19 TGTGCCAGTAGTTCTGGTCATACAGGGTATGGCTACACCTTC CASSSGHTGYGYTF
TRBJ1-1 - TRBV27 TGTGCCAGCAGTTTCCGCCGGGGGGAGGGTACTGAAGCTTTCTTT CASSFRRGEGTEAFF
TRBJ2-7 TRBD2 TRBV12-5 TGTGCTAGTGGTTTGGTAAGCTCAGGGAGGGGCGAGCAGTACTTC CASGLVSSGRGEQYF
TRBJ1-2 - TRBV7-8 TGTGCCAGCAGCTTAGGGCGTGATGGTACAGATAACTATGGCTACACCTTC CASSLGRDGTDNYGYTF
TRBJ2-7 TRBD2 TRBV4-3 TGCGCCAGCAGCCAGGTACTAGCGGGAGAGGTTTTTAAGTCCTACGAGCAGTACTTC CASSQVLAGEVFKSYEQYF